Listed below are T cell receptor beta chains from one sample, sequenced in a study of blood T cell repertoires in COVID-19. Profiling relied on immunoSEQ multiplex PCR, and the TCRdb table lists in-frame clones only, not all of them. The sample includes roughly 360,000 clones, over 80% seen only once; the top ten take approximately 5%. The specimen was PBMCs or T cells enriched from blood (not recorded which). These receptor sequences come from a woman aged 45-59 years who had recovered from COVID-19. Each CDR3 is given with its conserved first and last residue. A D gene is named only where the DNA matches it firmly. Clone size is stated in some rows and not others, as once, few, many or a class when expanded.

V	D	J	size	CDR3	DNA
TRBV21-1	-	TRBJ1-2	few	CASSKGTGGGYTF	TGTGCCAGCAGCAAGGGGACAGGCGGAGGCTACACCTTC
TRBV25-1	-	TRBJ1-3	-	CASSEGNRVLDTIYF	TGTGCCAGCAGTGAAGGGAACAGGGTCTTGGACACCATATATTTT
TRBV11-2	-	TRBJ1-1	-	CASSLDGGINTEAFF	TGTGCCAGCAGCTTAGACGGGGGGATCAACACTGAAGCTTTCTTT
TRBV6-1	TRBD1	TRBJ1-2	-	CASSESRTGGGYGYTF	TGTGCCAGCAGTGAGTCCCGGACAGGGGGTGGCTATGGCTACACCTTC
TRBV14	TRBD1	TRBJ2-2	few	CASSPGTGPTGELFF	TGTGCCAGCAGCCCTGGGACAGGGCCCACCGGGGAGCTGTTTTTT
TRBV28	TRBD1	TRBJ1-2	-	CASSSRRGLHGYTF	TGTGCCAGCAGTTCAAGGAGGGGGCTGCATGGCTACACCTTC
TRBV30	TRBD1	TRBJ2-1	-	CAWSVLRTGAYEQFF	TGTGCCTGGAGTGTACTCCGGACAGGGGCATATGAGCAGTTCTTC
TRBV5-8	TRBD1	TRBJ1-4	-	CASSRGQGKGEKLFF	TGTGCCAGCAGCCGGGGACAGGGTAAAGGTGAAAAACTGTTTTTT
TRBV6-5	-	TRBJ2-3	-	CASSYGGFNTDTQYF	TGTGCCAGCAGTTACGGGGGCTTCAACACAGATACGCAGTATTTT
TRBV7-2	-	TRBJ1-4	once	CASQLSGTLNEKLFF	TGTGCCAGTCAACTCTCGGGGACACTTAATGAAAAACTGTTTTTT
TRBV19	-	TRBJ1-1	-	CASSIGQGLNTEAFF	TGTGCCAGTAGTATTGGGCAGGGGTTGAACACTGAAGCTTTCTTT
TRBV30	-	TRBJ1-2	few	CAWSDPTGGYTF	TGTGCCTGGAGTGACCCGACAGGCGGCTACACCTTC
TRBV2	-	TRBJ2-5	-	CASSGPGGYGLPPQETQYF	TGTGCCAGCAGTGGGCCGGGGGGCTACGGACTACCGCCACAAGAGACCCAGTACTTC
TRBV27	TRBD2	TRBJ2-2	-	CASSLAVNTGELFF	TGTGCCAGCAGTCTAGCGGTGAACACCGGGGAGCTGTTTTTT
TRBV25-1	TRBD1	TRBJ2-1	-	CASSVPIRTGGYSEQFF	TGTGCCAGCAGTGTTCCCATCCGGACAGGGGGATATAGTGAGCAGTTCTTC
TRBV18	-	TRBJ1-5	-	CASSPIWENQPQHF	TGTGCCAGCTCACCGATCTGGGAGAATCAGCCCCAGCATTTT
TRBV5-5	-	TRBJ1-2	once	CASSPRSGDYGYTF	TGTGCCAGCAGCCCGAGATCGGGGGACTATGGCTACACCTTC
TRBV12-3/TRBV12-4	-	TRBJ1-6	-	CASSLYRGSPLHF	TGTGCCAGCAGTCTCTATAGGGGTTCACCCCTCCACTTT
TRBV6-5	-	TRBJ1-2	-	CASSSTGLPNYGYTF	TGTGCCAGCAGTTCAACAGGGTTACCTAACTATGGCTACACCTTC
TRBV11-2	-	TRBJ2-7	-	CASSLEITGSLDEQYF	TGTGCCAGCAGCTTAGAAATAACAGGGAGTTTGGACGAGCAGTACTTC
TRBV6-5	-	TRBJ2-2	-	CASSYGQGKVAGELFF	TGTGCCAGCAGTTACGGGCAGGGGAAGGTTGCCGGGGAGCTGTTTTTT
TRBV18	-	TRBJ2-1	-	CASSPENEQFF	TGTGCCAGTTCCCCCGAGAATGAGCAGTTCTTC
TRBV3-1/TRBV3-2	TRBD1	TRBJ2-2	few	CASSQARGTGELFF	TGTGCCAGCAGCCAAGCCAGGGGGACCGGGGAGCTGTTTTTT
TRBV2	-	TRBJ1-2	-	CASSAQGTGYTF	TGTGCCAGCAGCGCCCAGGGTACTGGCTACACCTTC
TRBV5-8	TRBD2	TRBJ2-5	few	CASIRLAMSEETQYF	TGTGCCAGTATTCGACTAGCGATGAGCGAAGAGACCCAGTACTTC
TRBV4-1	-	TRBJ1-2	once	CASSHIGDLSYGYTF	TGCGCCAGCAGCCACATCGGAGACCTTAGCTATGGCTACACCTTC
TRBV4-2	-	TRBJ2-1	-	CASSLRPPRDEQFF	TGTGCCAGCAGTCTCCGACCCCCCCGGGATGAGCAGTTCTTC
TRBV5-4	TRBD1	TRBJ1-1	-	CASSLPGQGSGNTEAFF	TGTGCCAGCAGTCTCCCGGGACAGGGATCCGGGAACACTGAAGCTTTCTTT
TRBV2	-	TRBJ1-3	few	CASSPLNTIYF	TGTGCCAGCAGTCCTTTAAACACCATATATTTT
TRBV11-3	-	TRBJ1-4	-	CASSLNGGMGEKLFF	TGTGCCAGCAGCCTCAACGGGGGTATGGGTGAAAAACTGTTTTTT
TRBV10-3	TRBD1	TRBJ1-6	-	CAARGTGVYNSPLHF	TGTGCCGCCAGGGGGACAGGGGTCTATAATTCACCCCTCCACTTT
TRBV19	-	TRBJ1-2	-	CASSMFINYGYTF	TGTGCCAGTAGTATGTTTATTAACTATGGCTACACCTTC
TRBV7-9	-	TRBJ2-4	-	CASSSRGPKNIQYF	TGTGCCAGCAGCTCCAGGGGCCCCAAAAACATTCAGTACTTC
TRBV19	-	TRBJ1-1	once	CASSIHIQTEAFF	TGTGCCAGTAGTATTCATATACAGACTGAAGCTTTCTTT
TRBV7-6	TRBD1	TRBJ2-3	-	CASSLGDRGSADTQYF	TGTGCCAGCAGCTTAGGAGACAGGGGATCAGCAGATACGCAGTATTTT
TRBV5-5	TRBD1	TRBJ1-1	once	CASSFHRDSSTEAFF	TGTGCCAGCAGCTTCCATCGGGACAGCTCCACTGAAGCTTTCTTT
TRBV6-5	TRBD1	TRBJ1-2	-	CASSYAGQDYGYTF	TGTGCCAGCAGTTACGCGGGACAGGACTATGGCTACACCTTC
TRBV7-9	TRBD1	TRBJ1-3	-	CASSLAGQGVNTIYF	TGTGCCAGCAGCTTAGCTGGGCAGGGGGTGAACACCATATATTTT
TRBV27	TRBD1	TRBJ2-2	once	CASSRPSTGTGELFF	TGTGCCAGCAGTCGCCCCTCGACAGGGACCGGGGAGCTGTTTTTT
TRBV7-8	TRBD1	TRBJ1-2	-	CASSIGQGNDYGYTF	TGTGCCAGCAGCATTGGACAGGGGAACGACTATGGCTACACCTTC
TRBV7-9	TRBD1	TRBJ1-4	-	CASSPGGGSEKLFF	TGTGCCAGCAGCCCAGGGGGCGGGAGTGAAAAACTGTTTTTT
TRBV11-2	TRBD2	TRBJ2-6	-	CASSGLVSGANVLTF	TGTGCCAGCAGCGGACTAGTATCTGGGGCCAACGTCCTGACTTTC
TRBV18	TRBD2	TRBJ2-1	-	CASSPPGGTSSYNEQFF	TGTGCCAGCTCACCACCGGGAGGGACGAGCTCCTACAATGAGCAGTTCTTC
TRBV3-1/TRBV3-2	-	TRBJ1-1	-	CASSQLGNTEAFF	TGTGCCAGCAGCCAGCTAGGGAACACTGAAGCTTTCTTT
TRBV6-2/TRBV6-3	-	TRBJ1-5	-	CASSGGSSNQPQHF	TGTGCCAGCAGTGGCGGCAGTAGCAATCAGCCCCAGCATTTT
TRBV19	-	TRBJ1-1	-	CASSIQGLNTEAFF	TGTGCCAGTAGTATACAGGGCTTGAACACTGAAGCTTTCTTT
TRBV7-2	TRBD1	TRBJ1-2	-	CASSARGQGANYGYTF	TGTGCCAGCAGCGCCCGAGGACAGGGAGCTAACTATGGCTACACCTTC
TRBV5-1	-	TRBJ1-1	-	CASSLLGAAEAFF	TGCGCCAGCAGCTTGTTGGGGGCCGCTGAAGCTTTCTTT
TRBV7-2	TRBD1	TRBJ2-1	-	CASSSTGVEQFF	TGTGCCAGCAGCTCGACAGGGGTTGAGCAGTTCTTC
TRBV7-2	TRBD1	TRBJ1-4	-	CASSLGQGEKLFF	TGTGCCAGCAGCTTGGGACAGGGTGAAAAACTGTTTTTT
TRBV11-2	-	TRBJ1-2	-	CASSRGAVYGYTF	TGTGCCAGCAGCCGCGGAGCCGTCTATGGCTACACCTTC
TRBV19	-	TRBJ1-1	-	CASSIGFRDWSDASTEAFF	TGTGCCAGTAGTATAGGCTTCAGGGATTGGTCCGACGCGTCCACTGAAGCTTTCTTT
TRBV18	-	TRBJ1-2	-	CASSPDPPGRSGGYTF	TGTGCCAGCTCACCAGATCCCCCCGGTCGGTCGGGTGGCTACACCTTC
TRBV7-9	-	TRBJ2-1	many	CASSPRGSYNEQFF	TGTGCCAGCAGCCCCCGAGGCTCCTACAATGAGCAGTTCTTC